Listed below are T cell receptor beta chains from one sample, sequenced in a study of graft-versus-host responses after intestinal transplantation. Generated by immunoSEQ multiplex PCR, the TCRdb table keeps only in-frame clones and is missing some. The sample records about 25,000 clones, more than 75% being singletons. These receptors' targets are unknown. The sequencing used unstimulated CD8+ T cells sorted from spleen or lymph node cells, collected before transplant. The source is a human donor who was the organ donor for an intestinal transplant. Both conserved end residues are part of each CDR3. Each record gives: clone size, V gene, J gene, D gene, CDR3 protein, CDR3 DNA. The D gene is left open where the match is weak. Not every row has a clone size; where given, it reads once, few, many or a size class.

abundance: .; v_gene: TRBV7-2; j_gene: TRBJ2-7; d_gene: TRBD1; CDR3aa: CASSLRVTLTGGFHYEQYF; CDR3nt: TGTGCCAGCAGCTTAAGAGTCACCTTGACAGGGGGCTTCCACTACGAGCAGTACTTC
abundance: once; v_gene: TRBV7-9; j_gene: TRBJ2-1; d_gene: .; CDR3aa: CASSPGVYNEQFF; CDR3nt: TGTGCCAGCAGCCCCGGGGTTTACAATGAGCAGTTCTTC
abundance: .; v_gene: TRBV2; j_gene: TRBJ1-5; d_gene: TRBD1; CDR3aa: CASSEGHTGGNQPQHF; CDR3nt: TGTGCCAGCAGTGAAGGACACACAGGGGGCAATCAGCCCCAGCATTTT
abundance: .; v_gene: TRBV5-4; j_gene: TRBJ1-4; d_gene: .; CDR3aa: CATSDGVNEKLFF; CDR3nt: TGTGCCACTTCGGACGGGGTTAATGAAAAACTGTTTTTT
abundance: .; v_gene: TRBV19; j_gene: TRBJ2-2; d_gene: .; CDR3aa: CASKELREDTGELFF; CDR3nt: TGTGCCAGTAAGGAACTCAGGGAGGACACCGGGGAGCTGTTTTTT
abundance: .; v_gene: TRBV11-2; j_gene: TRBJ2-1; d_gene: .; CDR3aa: CASSFPGAWEQFF; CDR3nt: TGTGCCAGCAGCTTTCCCGGGGCCTGGGAGCAGTTCTTC
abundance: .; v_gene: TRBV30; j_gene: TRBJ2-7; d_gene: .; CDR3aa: CAWGAVNEQYF; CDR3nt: TGTGCCTGGGGGGCCGTGAACGAGCAGTACTTC
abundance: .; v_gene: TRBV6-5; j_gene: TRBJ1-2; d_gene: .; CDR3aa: CASSYSLSYGYTF; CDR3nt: TGTGCCAGCAGTTACAGTCTCTCCTATGGCTACACCTTC
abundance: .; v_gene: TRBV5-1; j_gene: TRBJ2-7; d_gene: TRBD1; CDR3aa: CASSLRTGGKYEQYF; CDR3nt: TGCGCCAGCAGCCTGAGGACAGGGGGAAAGTACGAGCAGTACTTC
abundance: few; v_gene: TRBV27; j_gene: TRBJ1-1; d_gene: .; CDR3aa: CASSFWGTEAFF; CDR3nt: TGTGCCAGCAGTTTCTGGGGAACTGAAGCTTTCTTT
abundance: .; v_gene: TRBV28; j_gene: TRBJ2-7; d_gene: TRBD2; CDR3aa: CASSTIAGGRYEQYF; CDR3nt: TGTGCCAGCAGCACCATAGCGGGGGGTCGTTACGAGCAGTACTTC